One T cell receptor beta chain is described in this entry. The sample holds a few counts of this clone. Its specific antigen is unknown. No base quality information exists; no much larger clone differs at one position. The trial excluded patients who had a history of autoimmune disease or who were on systemic immunosuppression. Peripheral blood for TCR sequencing was drawn from every dose cohort at baseline, at cycle 4 day 1 and at cycle 7 day 1. The samples were taken from a phase I, first-in-human, multicenter, open-label dose-escalation trial of ivuxolimab. The trial enrolled adults with locally advanced or metastatic head and neck squamous cell, hepatocellular, melanoma or renal cell carcinoma. CD4+ and CD8+ T cells were sorted separately from peripheral blood before TCR sequencing. This sample stems from a study of OX40 agonist ivuxolimab in advanced cancers. For the study in its entirety: Ivuxolimab, which targeted the costimulatory receptor OX40 (CD134), was an agonistic, fully human IgG2 monoclonal antibody. Intravenous ivuxolimab was administered to patients every 2 weeks at six dose levels: 0.01, 0.1, 0.3, 1.5, 3 and 10 mg/kg. Of the roughly 52 dose-escalation patients, hepatocellular carcinoma was present in about 19, melanoma in around 15, renal cell carcinoma in 9 and head and neck cancer in 9. In the dose-escalation cohort, more than 80% of patients were male, and the mean age was 60 years with a range of about 20 to 79. Patients were allowed to have had prior anti-PD-1, anti-PD-L1 or anti-CTLA-4 therapy, and approximately 40% of the dose-escalation patients had been treated with checkpoint inhibitors. Partial responses were achieved by three dose-escalation patients, of whom one had hepatocellular carcinoma and two had cutaneous melanoma. Peripheral TCRbeta sequencing was intended to test whether TCR sequence diversity was altered and clonal T-cell expansion was caused by ivuxolimab. The monotherapy dose-escalation portion (N of about 47 patients) of the phase I ivuxolimab trial is reported in the paper.

Here is what the overall study found, with its caveats: The antigen specificity of the peripheral T cells that underwent clonal expansion was not determined. At doses from 0.1 to 3.0 mg/kg, clonal expansion was seen in both CD4+ and CD8+ blood T cells between baseline and week 6. After ivuxolimab, CD8+ T cells had more expanded clones than CD4+ T cells on average. In partial responders in the 0.1-3.0 mg/kg groups, normalized peripheral clonal expansion was found to be among the lowest, especially among CD8+ T cells. Low levels of normalized T-cell clonal expansion were also shown by some nonresponding patients.

The germline V gene (reference sequence) provides CDR1 GTSNPN and CDR2 SVGIG. A distance of 16 bases separates the germline ends of V and J, which lose 3 bases and 7 bases respectively. The CDR3 has 14 amino acids, counting the end cysteine and phenylalanine. The retained sequence is limited to the CDR3, 42 bases, with the frame set at the first base. For sequencing of the TCRbeta CDR3 region, genomic DNA was extracted from the sorted cells. The immunoSEQ Assay was used for sequencing of TCRbeta CDR3 regions. Drawn from immuneACCESS, this table holds only the in-frame rearrangements with V and J called that TCRdb kept. Clones are partly lost; checked studies trace under half to an unresolved V gene and leave the rest unexplained. Recorded for this sample are 75,000 to 80,000 clones; about 87% of them occurred a single time. The ten biggest clones cover about 0.57% of the sample.

Here the sequenced sample was CD4+ or CD8+ T cells sorted from blood, taken in a trial of the OX40 agonist ivuxolimab. Rearrangement joined TRBV30 to TRBJ1-5, with no confident D gene call. This TCR came from an adult with an advanced solid tumor such as melanoma, head and neck, liver or kidney cancer. The nucleotide sequence reads as follows: TGTGCCTGGAGCCCCCTCGTAGGTGGCCAGCCCCAGCATTTT. It encodes CAWSPLVGGQPQHF.